Described below is a single TCR beta chain sequence and its context. Its antigen is still unknown. One junction end disagrees with the germline gene, perhaps due to a read error. The read finishes 3 residues shy of the CDR3 end, and the germline J gene is used to complete it. Measured with immunoSEQ multiplex PCR; TCRdb has only the in-frame clones, and not every one. The sample has around 25,000 clones. Germline V gene lookup returns CDR1 LGHNA and CDR2 YNFKEQ. The CDR3 spans 13 residues. The data belong to a study of T cells in women clearing cervical HPV infection. Study-wide points: Richness plus V gene abundances separated cases from controls with AUC roughly 0.83. Effector/memory and HPV-specific T cells were not isolated, and association timing is unknown.

This rearrangement joins TRBV4-2 to TRBJ2-1; the D is unclear. The clonotype was recovered from a woman between 18 and 75 years old with a cervical HPV16 infection that either progressed to CIN3+ or cleared (not recorded which). Sequences were obtained from blood buffy coat. Incomplete CDR3 DNA: TGTGCTAGCAGCCAACAAGATAGTTATGAG. The encoded protein is CASSQQDSYE. The full CDR3 sequence reads CASSQQDSYEQFF.